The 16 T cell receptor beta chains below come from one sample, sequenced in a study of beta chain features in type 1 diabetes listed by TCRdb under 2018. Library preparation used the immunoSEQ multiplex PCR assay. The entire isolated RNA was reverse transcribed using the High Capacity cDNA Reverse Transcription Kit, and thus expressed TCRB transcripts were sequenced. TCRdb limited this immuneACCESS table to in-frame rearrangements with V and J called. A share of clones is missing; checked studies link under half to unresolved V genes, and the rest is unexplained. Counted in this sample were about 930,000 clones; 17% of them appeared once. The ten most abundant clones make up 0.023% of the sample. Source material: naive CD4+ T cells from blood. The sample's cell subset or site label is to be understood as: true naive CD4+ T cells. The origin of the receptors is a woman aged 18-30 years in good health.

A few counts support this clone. The CDR3: CASSYNGPGYGNEQFF. The DNA for the CDR3 is TGTGCCAGCAGTTACAACGGACCAGGATATGGCAATGAGCAGTTCTTC. The rearrangement links TRBV6-5 to TRBJ2-1; D is ambiguous. This CDR3 spans 16 amino acids. Germline CDR1 and CDR2: MNHEY and SVGAGI. V gave up 2 bases and J gave up 6 bases, with 17 bases separating them.

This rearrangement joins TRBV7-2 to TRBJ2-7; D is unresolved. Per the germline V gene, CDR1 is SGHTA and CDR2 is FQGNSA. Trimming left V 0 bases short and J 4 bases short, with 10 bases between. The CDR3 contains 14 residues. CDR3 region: CASSLAFLSYEQYF. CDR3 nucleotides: TGTGCCAGCAGCTTAGCCTTTCTTTCGTACGAGCAGTACTTC. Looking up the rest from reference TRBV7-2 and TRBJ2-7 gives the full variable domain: GAGVSQSPSNKVTEKGKDVELRCDPISGHTALYWYRQSLGQGLEFLIYFQGNSAPDKSGLPSDRFSAERTGGSVSTLTIQRTQQEDSAVYLCASSLAFLSYEQYFGPGTRLTVT.

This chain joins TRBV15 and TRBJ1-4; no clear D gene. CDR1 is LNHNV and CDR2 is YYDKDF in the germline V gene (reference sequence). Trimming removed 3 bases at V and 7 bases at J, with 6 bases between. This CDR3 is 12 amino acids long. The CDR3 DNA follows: TGTGCCACCAGCAGTTTGGGTGAAAAACTGTTTTTT. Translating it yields CATSSLGEKLFF.

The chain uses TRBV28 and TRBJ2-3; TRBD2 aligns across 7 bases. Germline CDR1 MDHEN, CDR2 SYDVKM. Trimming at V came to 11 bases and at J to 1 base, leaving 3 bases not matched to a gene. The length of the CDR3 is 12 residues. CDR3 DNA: TGTGCCGCACGGGGGGGCACAGATACGCAGTATTTT. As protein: CAARGGTDTQYF.

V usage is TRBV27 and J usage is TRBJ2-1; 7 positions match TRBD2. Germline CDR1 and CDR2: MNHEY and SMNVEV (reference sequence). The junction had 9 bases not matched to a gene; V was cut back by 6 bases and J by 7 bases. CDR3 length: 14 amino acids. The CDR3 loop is CASSPRGSGNEQFF. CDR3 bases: TGTGCCAGCAGCCCCCGGGGTAGCGGGAATGAGCAGTTCTTC.

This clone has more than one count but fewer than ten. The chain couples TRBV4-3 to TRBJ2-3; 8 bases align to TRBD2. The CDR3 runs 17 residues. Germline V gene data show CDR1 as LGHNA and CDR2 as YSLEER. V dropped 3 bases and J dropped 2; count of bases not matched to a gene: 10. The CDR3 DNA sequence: TGCGCCAGCAGCCAGGGCGAGCTAGCGGGCTACACAGATACGCAGTATTTT. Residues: CASSQGELAGYTDTQYF.

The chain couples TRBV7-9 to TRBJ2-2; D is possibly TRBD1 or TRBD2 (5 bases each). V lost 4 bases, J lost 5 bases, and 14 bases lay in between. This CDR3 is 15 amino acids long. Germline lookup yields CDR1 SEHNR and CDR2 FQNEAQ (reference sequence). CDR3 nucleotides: TGTGCCAGCAGCTCGGGGCGTTCGGTTACCGGGGAGCTGTTTTTT. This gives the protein CASSSGRSVTGELFF.

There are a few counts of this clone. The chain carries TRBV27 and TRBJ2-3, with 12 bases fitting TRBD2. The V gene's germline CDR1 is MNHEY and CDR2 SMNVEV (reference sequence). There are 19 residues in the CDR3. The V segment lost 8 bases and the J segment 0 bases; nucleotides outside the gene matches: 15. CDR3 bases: TGTGCCAGCCGCCCCCGTCGGGCTAGCGGGAGGGATAGCACAGATACGCAGTATTTT. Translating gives CASRPRRASGRDSTDTQYF.

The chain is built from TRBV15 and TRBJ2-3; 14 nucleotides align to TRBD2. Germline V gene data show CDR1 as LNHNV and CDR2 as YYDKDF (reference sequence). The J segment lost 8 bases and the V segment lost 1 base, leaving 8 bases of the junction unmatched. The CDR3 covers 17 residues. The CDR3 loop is CATSRAQGLAGVVTQYF. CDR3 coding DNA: TGTGCCACCAGCAGAGCCCAGGGACTAGCGGGAGTGGTTACGCAGTATTTT.

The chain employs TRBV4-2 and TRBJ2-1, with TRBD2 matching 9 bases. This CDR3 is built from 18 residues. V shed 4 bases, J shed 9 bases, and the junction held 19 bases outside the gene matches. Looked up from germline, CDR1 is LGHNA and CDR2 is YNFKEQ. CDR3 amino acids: CASSLSLPSGILTAEQFF. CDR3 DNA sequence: TGTGCCAGCAGCCTTTCCCTTCCTAGCGGGATCTTAACGGCTGAGCAGTTCTTC.

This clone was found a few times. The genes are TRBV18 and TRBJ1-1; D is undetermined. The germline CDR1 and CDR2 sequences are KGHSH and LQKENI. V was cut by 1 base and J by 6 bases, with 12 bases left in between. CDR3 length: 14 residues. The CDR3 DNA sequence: TGTGCCAGCTCACCACGCGGGGATCTGGCTGAAGCTTTCTTT. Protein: CASSPRGDLAEAFF. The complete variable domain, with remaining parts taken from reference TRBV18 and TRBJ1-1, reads NAGVMQNPRHLVRRRGQEARLRCSPMKGHSHVYWYRQLPEEGLKFMVYLQKENIIDESGMPKERFSAEFPKEGPSILRIQQVVRGDSAAYFCASSPRGDLAEAFFGQGTRLTVV.

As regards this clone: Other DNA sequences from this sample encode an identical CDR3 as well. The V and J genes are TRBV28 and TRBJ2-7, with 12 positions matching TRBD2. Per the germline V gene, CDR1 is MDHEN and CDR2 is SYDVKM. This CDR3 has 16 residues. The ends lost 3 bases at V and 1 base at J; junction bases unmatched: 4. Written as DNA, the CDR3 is TGTGCCAGCAGTTTGTGGGGGACTAGCGGGTCCTACGAGCAGTACTTC. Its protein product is CASSLWGTSGSYEQYF.

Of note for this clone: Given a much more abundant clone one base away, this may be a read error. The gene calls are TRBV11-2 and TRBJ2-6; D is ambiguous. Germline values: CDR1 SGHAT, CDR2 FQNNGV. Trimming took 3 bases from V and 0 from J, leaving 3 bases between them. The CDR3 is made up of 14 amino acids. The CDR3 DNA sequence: TGTGCCAGCAGCTTCAGCTCTGGGGCCAACGTCCTGACTTTC. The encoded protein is CASSFSSGANVLTF.

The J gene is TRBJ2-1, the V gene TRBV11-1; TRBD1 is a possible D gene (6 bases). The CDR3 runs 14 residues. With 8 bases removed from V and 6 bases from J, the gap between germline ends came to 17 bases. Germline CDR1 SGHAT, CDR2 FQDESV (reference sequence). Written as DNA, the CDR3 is TGTGCCAGCGGAGACGGCAGGGGTGGCAATGAGCAGTTCTTC. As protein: CASGDGRGGNEQFF. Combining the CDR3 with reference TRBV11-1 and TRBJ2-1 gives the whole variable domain EAEVAQSPRYKITEKSQAVAFWCDPISGHATLYWYRQILGQGPELLVQFQDESVVDDSQLPKDRFSAERLKGVDSTLKIQPAELGDSAMYLCASGDGRGGNEQFFGPGTRLTVL.

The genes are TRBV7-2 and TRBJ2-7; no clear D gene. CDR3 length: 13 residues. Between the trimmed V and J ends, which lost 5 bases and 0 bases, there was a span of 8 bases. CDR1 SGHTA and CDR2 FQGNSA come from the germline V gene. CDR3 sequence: CASSPPDSYEQYF. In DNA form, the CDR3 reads TGTGCCAGCAGCCCACCAGACTCCTACGAGCAGTACTTC. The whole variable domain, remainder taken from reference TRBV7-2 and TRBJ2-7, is GAGVSQSPSNKVTEKGKDVELRCDPISGHTALYWYRQSLGQGLEFLIYFQGNSAPDKSGLPSDRFSAERTGGSVSTLTIQRTQQEDSAVYLCASSPPDSYEQYFGPGTRLTVT.

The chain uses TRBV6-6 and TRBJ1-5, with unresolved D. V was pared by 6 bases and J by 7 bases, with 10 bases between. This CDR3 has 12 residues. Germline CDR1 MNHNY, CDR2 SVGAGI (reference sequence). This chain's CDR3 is CASRLNIQPQHF. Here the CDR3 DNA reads TGTGCCAGCAGGTTAAACATCCAGCCCCAGCATTTT.